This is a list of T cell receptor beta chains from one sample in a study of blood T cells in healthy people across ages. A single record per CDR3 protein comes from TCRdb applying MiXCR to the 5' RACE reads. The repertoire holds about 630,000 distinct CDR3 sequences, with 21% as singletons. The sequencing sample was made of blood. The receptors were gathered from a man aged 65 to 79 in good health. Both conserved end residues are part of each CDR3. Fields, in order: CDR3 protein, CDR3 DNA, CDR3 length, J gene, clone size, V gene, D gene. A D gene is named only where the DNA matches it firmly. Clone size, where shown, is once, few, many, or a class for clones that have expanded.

CSVDGGGTYNEQFF,TGCAGCGTTGATGGGGGAGGGACCTACAATGAGCAGTTCTTC,14,TRBJ2-1,few,TRBV29-1,TRBD2
CASSDPLASGSSYEQFF,TGTGCCAGCAGTGACCCGCTGGCTAGCGGGAGTAGTTATGAGCAGTTCTTC,17,TRBJ2-1,many,TRBV2,TRBD2
CSARARGNYGYTF,TGCAGTGCTAGAGCCAGGGGAAACTATGGCTACACCTTC,13,TRBJ1-2,-,TRBV20-1,-
CASSGQGPGEQYF,TGTGCCAGCAGCGGACAGGGTCCGGGCGAGCAGTACTTC,13,TRBJ2-7,few,TRBV7-9,TRBD1
CASSLGLAGGIRTDTQYF,TGTGCCAGCAGCTTAGGACTAGCGGGGGGTATTCGCACAGATACGCAGTATTTT,18,TRBJ2-3,few,TRBV11-2,TRBD2
CASSVSGTGSGELFF,TGTGCCAGCAGTGTTAGCGGGACAGGGTCCGGGGAGCTGTTTTTT,15,TRBJ2-2,many,TRBV6-1,-
CATSDSGPGTSGANVLTF,TGTGCCACCAGTGATTCGGGTCCCGGGACATCTGGGGCCAACGTCCTGACTTTC,18,TRBJ2-6,few,TRBV24-1,-
CASRGTVEVQPQHF,TGTGCCAGTAGGGGGACAGTTGAGGTTCAGCCCCAGCATTTT,14,TRBJ1-5,-,TRBV19,TRBD1
CSARVLAPSSYEQYF,TGCAGTGCTAGAGTCCTAGCGCCGAGCTCCTACGAGCAGTACTTC,15,TRBJ2-7,-,TRBV20-1,-
CASSPFSGREAQYF,TGTGCCAGCAGCCCCTTTAGCGGGAGGGAGGCGCAGTATTTT,14,TRBJ2-3,-,TRBV7-3,TRBD2
CASSASGSQPQHF,TGTGCCAGCAGCGCCTCAGGGAGTCAGCCCCAGCATTTT,13,TRBJ1-5,-,TRBV7-8,-
CASSQGTSGYLTYEQYF,TGTGCCAGCAGTCAAGGGACTAGCGGGTACTTAACCTACGAGCAGTACTTC,17,TRBJ2-7,-,TRBV12-3/TRBV12-4,TRBD2
CASSFRGLRLDGQYF,TGTGCCAGCAGTTTCAGGGGGCTACGTCTCGACGGGCAGTACTTC,15,TRBJ2-7,few,TRBV6-2/TRBV6-3,TRBD1
CSARDKDRLAGDEQYF,TGCAGTGCTAGAGATAAAGATCGGCTAGCGGGAGACGAGCAGTACTTC,16,TRBJ2-7,-,TRBV20-1,TRBD2
CAGSESSDLQFEQFF,TGTGCCGGCAGTGAGTCTAGCGATTTACAATTTGAGCAGTTCTTC,15,TRBJ2-1,-,TRBV25-1,-
CASSLEKGEQYF,TGCGCCAGCAGCTTGGAGAAGGGCGAGCAGTACTTC,12,TRBJ2-7,few,TRBV5-1,-
CASSLGSSSYNEQFF,TGTGCCAGCAGTTTGGGCTCCAGCTCCTACAATGAGCAGTTCTTC,15,TRBJ2-1,many,TRBV5-1,-
CASSPAGTSSIYEQYF,TGTGCCAGCAGCCCCGCCGGGACTAGCAGTATATACGAGCAGTACTTC,16,TRBJ2-7,-,TRBV9,TRBD2
CANSFQGLARETQYF,TGTGCCAACAGCTTTCAGGGACTAGCTCGTGAGACCCAGTACTTC,15,TRBJ2-5,-,TRBV7-9,TRBD2
CASSSSSGSTEQFF,TGCGCCAGCAGCTCATCTAGCGGGAGTACTGAGCAGTTCTTC,14,TRBJ2-1,few,TRBV5-1,TRBD2
CASSFGSGTGPSGANVLTF,TGCGCCAGCAGCTTTGGATCCGGGACAGGGCCCTCTGGGGCCAACGTCCTGACTTTC,19,TRBJ2-6,few,TRBV5-1,TRBD1
CASNMAAYSYEQYF,TGTGCCAGCAATATGGCGGCTTACTCCTACGAGCAGTACTTC,14,TRBJ2-7,-,TRBV6-2/TRBV6-3,-
CSARDLSATNEKLFF,TGCAGTGCTAGAGATTTGAGTGCAACTAATGAAAAACTGTTTTTT,15,TRBJ1-4,-,TRBV20-1,-
CSAKPGQGVRQETQYF,TGCAGTGCTAAACCGGGACAGGGGGTTAGGCAAGAGACCCAGTACTTC,16,TRBJ2-5,-,TRBV20-1,TRBD1
CASSFVAGSTDTQYF,TGTGCCAGCAGCTTCGTAGCGGGAAGCACAGATACGCAGTATTTT,15,TRBJ2-3,few,TRBV7-4,TRBD2
CASSVVPRGPFKPREQYF,TGTGCCAGCAGCGTAGTCCCCAGGGGTCCCTTCAAACCTCGTGAGCAGTACTTC,18,TRBJ2-7,many,TRBV9,-
CSASGVAGDYLGTDTQYF,TGCAGTGCTAGTGGGGTAGCGGGAGATTACCTTGGCACAGATACGCAGTATTTT,18,TRBJ2-3,few,TRBV20-1,TRBD2
CSVGSGSRGNNEQFF,TGCAGCGTTGGTAGTGGTAGCAGGGGGAACAATGAGCAGTTCTTC,15,TRBJ2-1,few,TRBV29-1,TRBD1
CATSDSTSGRLYEQYF,TGTGCCACCAGTGATTCTACTAGCGGGAGACTCTACGAGCAGTACTTC,16,TRBJ2-7,-,TRBV24-1,TRBD2
CASNLNGANTGELFF,TGTGCCAGCAACCTCAACGGGGCTAACACCGGGGAGCTGTTTTTT,15,TRBJ2-2,-,TRBV12-3/TRBV12-4,-
CSARIAGVQETQYF,TGCAGTGCTAGAATCGCGGGAGTCCAAGAGACCCAGTACTTC,14,TRBJ2-5,-,TRBV20-1,TRBD2
CASSYLTRPLSYNEQFF,TGTGCCAGCAGTTACCTTACTAGACCCCTCTCCTACAATGAGCAGTTCTTC,17,TRBJ2-1,few,TRBV6-5,-
CSAREPRVRNEKLFF,TGCAGTGCTAGAGAGCCCAGGGTCCGAAATGAAAAACTGTTTTTT,15,TRBJ1-4,-,TRBV20-1,-
CASSSAGMNQPQHF,TGTGCCAGCAGTTCGGCGGGGATGAATCAGCCCCAGCATTTT,14,TRBJ1-5,few,TRBV6-5,-
CASSSRDLDYEQYF,TGTGCCAGCAGCTCCCGGGACCTCGACTACGAGCAGTACTTC,14,TRBJ2-7,-,TRBV5-4,-
CASSPMQGVQQYF,TGTGCCAGCAGCCCTATGCAGGGGGTTCAGCAGTACTTC,13,TRBJ2-5,-,TRBV7-6,TRBD1
CASSLPGSEKLFF,TGCGCCAGCAGCTTGCCAGGGAGCGAAAAACTGTTTTTT,13,TRBJ1-4,many,TRBV5-1,-
CSGLSASNTGELFF,TGCAGCGGATTGTCCGCGTCGAACACCGGGGAGCTGTTTTTT,14,TRBJ2-2,few,TRBV29-1,-
CASSSYNYGYTF,TGTGCCAGTAGTTCGTATAACTATGGCTACACCTTC,12,TRBJ1-2,-,TRBV19,-
CASSFQAGADTQYF,TGTGCCAGCAGTTTTCAAGCGGGAGCAGATACGCAGTATTTT,14,TRBJ2-3,-,TRBV12-3/TRBV12-4,TRBD2
CASSVESSGSHEQYF,TGTGCCAGCAGCGTAGAGTCTAGCGGGAGCCACGAGCAGTACTTC,15,TRBJ2-7,-,TRBV9,TRBD2
CASSFSPGTTYEQYF,TGTGCCAGCAGCTTTTCCCCCGGGACAACCTACGAGCAGTACTTC,15,TRBJ2-7,-,TRBV11-2,-
CSARDGGRTGYYTF,TGCAGTGCTAGAGATGGGGGGCGGACAGGCTACTACACCTTC,14,TRBJ1-2,-,TRBV20-1,TRBD1
CASSTSGTASGSTIYF,TGCGCCAGCAGCACATCCGGGACAGCATCTGGAAGCACCATATATTTT,16,TRBJ1-3,few,TRBV5-1,TRBD1
CSARVDGRETQYF,TGCAGTGCTAGAGTGGACGGGAGAGAGACCCAGTACTTC,13,TRBJ2-5,-,TRBV20-1,-
CASSSANREETQYF,TGCGCCAGCAGCTCAGCTAACAGGGAAGAGACCCAGTACTTC,14,TRBJ2-5,-,TRBV5-1,-
CASSLSDTRSGANVLTF,TGTGCCAGCAGTTTATCAGACACCCGCTCTGGGGCCAACGTCCTGACTTTC,17,TRBJ2-6,few,TRBV28,-
CAISSAGGPGTGELFF,TGTGCCATCAGCTCAGCGGGAGGGCCGGGCACCGGGGAGCTGTTTTTT,16,TRBJ2-2,-,TRBV10-3,TRBD2
CASKMRGGNQETQYF,TGTGCCAGCAAAATGCGCGGGGGGAACCAAGAGACCCAGTACTTC,15,TRBJ2-5,few,TRBV12-3/TRBV12-4,TRBD2
CATKERDTYTGELFF,TGTGCCACCAAAGAGAGGGACACCTACACCGGGGAGCTGTTTTTT,15,TRBJ2-2,few,TRBV15,-
CASSYPGTINEQFF,TGTGCCAGCAGTTACCCCGGGACTATCAATGAGCAGTTCTTC,14,TRBJ2-1,many,TRBV6-6,TRBD2
CASSSSLSKNIQYF,TGTGCCAGCAGCTCAAGCCTATCGAAAAACATTCAGTACTTC,14,TRBJ2-4,many,TRBV7-9,-
CASSRTGTDTQYF,TGTGCCAGCAGTCGGACGGGCACAGATACGCAGTATTTT,13,TRBJ2-3,-,TRBV28,-
CASSHTNMGLAPGELFF,TGCGCCAGCAGCCACACGAACATGGGACTAGCCCCCGGGGAGCTGTTTTTT,17,TRBJ2-2,few,TRBV4-1,TRBD2
CATSRVTSSAYEQYF,TGTGCCACCAGCAGAGTAACGAGTTCCGCCTACGAGCAGTACTTC,15,TRBJ2-7,-,TRBV15,-